One and the same sample provided the 5 T cell receptor beta chains below, sequenced in a study of Ad26.COV2.S vaccination and SARS-CoV-2 variants. The treatment: roughly 19 received Ad26.COV2.S at low or high dose, single or two shots; about 5 received placebo; per-sample allocation not given. Specimen acquisition occurred on day 63 following the initial vaccine or placebo injection. Assay used: immunoSEQ multiplex PCR; TCRdb lists only in-frame clones, some missing. The repertoire holds about 470,000 clones, with roughly 87% as singletons. Here the sequenced sample was peripheral blood, taken in a trial of Ad26.COV2.S vaccine versus placebo. The receptors shown here come from a person between 18 and 65 years old who received the Ad26.COV2.S COVID-19 vaccine or a placebo.

The V call is TRBV3-1 (or the pseudogene TRBV3-2), the J call TRBJ2-7; D tentatively fits TRBD1 or TRBD2 (5 bases each). CDR3 length: 13 residues. Trimming left V 1 base short and J 2 bases short, with 6 bases between. Germline lookup yields CDR1 LGHDT and CDR2 YNNKEL (reference sequence). The DNA of the CDR3 is TGTGCCAGCAGCCAAGTGGGGGCCTACGAGCAGTACTTC. Residues: CASSQVGAYEQYF.

The chain is built from TRBV2 and TRBJ2-2; D remains ambiguous. V lost 7 bases and J lost 3, with 9 bases in between. There are 13 residues in the CDR3. Per the germline V gene, CDR1 is SNHLY and CDR2 is FYNNEI. The CDR3 bases are TGTGCCAGCAAGGCAGGCTACACCGGGGAGCTGTTTTTT. Translated: CASKAGYTGELFF.

This chain links TRBV30 with TRBJ2-1; D ambiguous. V lost 4 bases, J lost 7 bases, and 14 bases lay in between. The germline gives CDR1 GTSNPN, CDR2 SVGIG (reference sequence). The CDR3 totals 13 residues. The DNA of the CDR3 is TGTGCCTGGAATAATAACTACGGGAATGAGCAGTTCTTC. This gives the protein CAWNNNYGNEQFF.

The V call is TRBV7-9, the J call TRBJ2-1, with D maybe TRBD2 (6 bases). The CDR3 is 17 amino acids. Trimming stripped 4 bases from V and 12 bases from J, with 28 bases between. Germline V gene lookup returns CDR1 SEHNR and CDR2 FQNEAQ (reference sequence). The CDR3 DNA reads TGTGCCAGCAGCTCGGGACTGCTGGCGCCGGGAAGGGGTGCGCAGTTCTTC. As protein: CASSSGLLAPGRGAQFF. Full variable domain (remainder filled in from reference TRBV7-9 and TRBJ2-1): DTGVSQNPRHKITKRGQNVTFRCDPISEHNRLYWYRQTLGQGPEFLTYFQNEAQLEKSRLLSDRFSAERPKGSFSTLEIQRTEQGDSAMYLCASSSGLLAPGRGAQFFGPGTRLTVL.

The chain couples TRBV5-8 to TRBJ2-7; maybe TRBD1 (6 bases). CDR1 and CDR2 from the germline V gene are SGHTS and YDEGEE. The V end was cut by 4 bases, the J end by 4 bases, with 15 bases between. The CDR3 contains 14 residues. The CDR3 coding sequence is TGTGCCAGCAGCCAACAGGGTTGGCGTTACGAGCAGTACTTC. Encoded protein: CASSQQGWRYEQYF.